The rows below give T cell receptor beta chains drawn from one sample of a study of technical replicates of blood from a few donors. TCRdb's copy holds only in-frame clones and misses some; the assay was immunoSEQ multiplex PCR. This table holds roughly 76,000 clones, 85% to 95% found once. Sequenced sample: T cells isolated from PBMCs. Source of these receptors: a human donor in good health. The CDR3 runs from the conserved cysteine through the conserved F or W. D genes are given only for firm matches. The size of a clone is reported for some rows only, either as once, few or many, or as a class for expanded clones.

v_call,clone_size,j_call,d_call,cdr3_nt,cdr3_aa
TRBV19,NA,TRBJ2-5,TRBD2,TGTGCCAGTAGTCCGGCTAGCGGGTGGGAGACCCAGTACTTC,CASSPASGWETQYF
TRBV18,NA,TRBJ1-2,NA,TGTGCCAGCTCACCACCACGAGATGGCTACACCTTC,CASSPPRDGYTF
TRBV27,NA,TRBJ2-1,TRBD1,TGTGCCAGCAGTGATGGGACAGGGGGGCACAATGAGCAGTTCTTC,CASSDGTGGHNEQFF
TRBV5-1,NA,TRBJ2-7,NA,TGCGCCAGCAGCGGCGGAGCGTCCTACGAGCAGTACTTC,CASSGGASYEQYF
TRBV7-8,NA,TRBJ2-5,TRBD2,TGTGCCAGCAGCTCGGGACTAGCGAAATCTAGGGAGGAGACCCAGTACTTC,CASSSGLAKSREETQYF
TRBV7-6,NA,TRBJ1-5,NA,TGTGCCAGCGCACCTCGGCCAGGGCAGCCCCAGCATTTT,CASAPRPGQPQHF
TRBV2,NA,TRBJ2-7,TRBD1,TGTGCCAGCAGCAAGGACAGGGGTTTCTACGAGCAGTACTTC,CASSKDRGFYEQYF
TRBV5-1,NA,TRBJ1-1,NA,TGCGCCAGCAGCCCGGTTACGAACACTGAAGCTTTCTTT,CASSPVTNTEAFF
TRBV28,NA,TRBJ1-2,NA,TGTGCCAGCTCCGGGTTGGGGAGGGGATATGGCTACACCTTC,CASSGLGRGYGYTF
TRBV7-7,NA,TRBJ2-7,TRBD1,TGTGCCAGCAGCTTAGACAGGGGGCACGAGCAGTACTTC,CASSLDRGHEQYF
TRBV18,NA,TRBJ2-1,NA,TGTGCCAGCTCACCATCGGGACACCAGAGCTCCTACAATGAGCAGTTCTTC,CASSPSGHQSSYNEQFF
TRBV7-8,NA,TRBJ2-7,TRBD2,TGTGCCAGCAGCTTAGCGGGCGCGGGAGGAACCTACGAGCAGTACTTC,CASSLAGAGGTYEQYF
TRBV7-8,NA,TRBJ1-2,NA,TGTGCCAGCAGTCAGGAGGGGTGGGACTATGGCTACACCTTC,CASSQEGWDYGYTF
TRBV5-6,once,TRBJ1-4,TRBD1,TGTGCCAGCATCCGGACAGGGACTAATGAAAAACTGTTTTTT,CASIRTGTNEKLFF
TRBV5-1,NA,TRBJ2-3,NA,TGCGCCAGCAGCTTGGAAAGGGGGTACACAGATACGCAGTATTTT,CASSLERGYTDTQYF
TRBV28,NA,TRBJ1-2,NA,TGTGCCAGCAGCCGCCCGCGAGGAAAATTTAACTATGGCTACACCTTC,CASSRPRGKFNYGYTF
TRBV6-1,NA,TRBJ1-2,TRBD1,TGTGCCAGCAGTGGAGACAGGGGGTTACAGGGCTACACCTTC,CASSGDRGLQGYTF
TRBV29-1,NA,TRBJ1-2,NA,TGCAGCGTTGAAAGGAGGGGTTGGTATGGCTACACCTTC,CSVERRGWYGYTF
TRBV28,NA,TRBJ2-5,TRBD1,TGTGCCAGCAGTTTGGGCAGGGGGCTCGCGGAGACCCAGTACTTC,CASSLGRGLAETQYF
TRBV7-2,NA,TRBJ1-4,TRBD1,TGTGCCAGCAGCCCGGGGACAGGGTTTAGTGAAAAACTGTTTTTT,CASSPGTGFSEKLFF
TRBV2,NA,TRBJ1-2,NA,TGTGCCAGCAACCTTGACAGGAGCTATGGCTACACCTTC,CASNLDRSYGYTF
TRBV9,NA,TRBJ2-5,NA,TGTGCCAGCAGCGTTTGGGGCGAAGAGACCCAGTACTTC,CASSVWGEETQYF
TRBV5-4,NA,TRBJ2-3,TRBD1,TGTGCCAGCAGTCACTGGACAGGTTTGCCAGATACGCAGTATTTT,CASSHWTGLPDTQYF
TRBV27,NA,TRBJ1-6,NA,TGTGCCAGCAGTGGAACCTGGGGGGGGCTAAACTCACCCCTCCACTTT,CASSGTWGGLNSPLHF
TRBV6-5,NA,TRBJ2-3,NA,TGTGCCAGCAGTTACGGGAGGGGGAGTAGCACAGATACGCAGTATTTT,CASSYGRGSSTDTQYF
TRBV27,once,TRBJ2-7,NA,TGTGCCAGCAGTTTACAGGCCTTCCGCTACGAGCAGTACTTC,CASSLQAFRYEQYF
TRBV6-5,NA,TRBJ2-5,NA,TGTGCCAGCACCCCAGCTGTGGAGGAGACCCAGTACTTC,CASTPAVEETQYF
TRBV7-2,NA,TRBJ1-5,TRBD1,TGTGCCAGCAGCTTAGGACAGGGCTATCAGCCCCAGCATTTT,CASSLGQGYQPQHF
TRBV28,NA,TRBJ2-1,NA,TGTGCCAGCAACCGGGGGTACTCCTACAATGAGCAGTTCTTC,CASNRGYSYNEQFF
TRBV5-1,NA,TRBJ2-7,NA,TGCGCCAGCAGCTTGGGCGTGACGACACCCTACGAGCAGTACTTC,CASSLGVTTPYEQYF
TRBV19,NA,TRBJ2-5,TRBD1,TGTGCCAGTAGTATTCTGACCGGGACAGGGTTAGAGACCCAGTACTTC,CASSILTGTGLETQYF
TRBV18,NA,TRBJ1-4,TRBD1,TGTGCCAGCTCACCGGGACAGGGGGTAGAACTGTTTTTT,CASSPGQGVELFF
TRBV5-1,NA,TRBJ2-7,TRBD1,TGCGCCAGCAGCCAGGACAGGGCAGGGGAGCAGTACTTC,CASSQDRAGEQYF
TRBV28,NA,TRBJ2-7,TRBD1,TGTGCCAGCACCCCGGGGGGACAGGGACGCTGGGAAGGCGAGCAGTACTTC,CASTPGGQGRWEGEQYF
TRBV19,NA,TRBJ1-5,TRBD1,TGTGCCAGTAGGGACAGGGAGAGGGAGAATCAGCCCCAGCATTTT,CASRDRERENQPQHF
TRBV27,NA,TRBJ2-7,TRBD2,TGTGCCAGCAGTTTATATCCTAGCGGGGGCCTCTACGAGCAGTACTTC,CASSLYPSGGLYEQYF
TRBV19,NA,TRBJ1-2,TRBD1,TGTGCCAGTAGTTCGGGGACAGGGAGCTATGGCTACACCTTC,CASSSGTGSYGYTF
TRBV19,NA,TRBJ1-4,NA,TGTGCCAGTAGCCCCGGGCTACTTCTTCAGGGAATCCTTTTT,CASSPGLLLQGILF
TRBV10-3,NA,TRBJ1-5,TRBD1,TGTGCCATCAGGGGACAGGCTCATCAGCCCCAGCATTTT,CAIRGQAHQPQHF
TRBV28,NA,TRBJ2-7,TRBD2,TGTGCCAGCAGTTTGGGGCTAGCGGGATACTACGAGCAGTACTTC,CASSLGLAGYYEQYF
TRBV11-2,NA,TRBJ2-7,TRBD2,TGTGCCAGCAGCTCCTCGACTAGCGGGAGGAAATACGAGCAGTACTTC,CASSSSTSGRKYEQYF
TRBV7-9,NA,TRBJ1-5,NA,TGTGCCAGCAGCTTAGCGTCGGGTCAGCCCCAGCATTTT,CASSLASGQPQHF
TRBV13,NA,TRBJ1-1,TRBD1,TGTGCCAGCAGCGGACAGGGTAGTGTCACTGAAGCTTTCTTT,CASSGQGSVTEAFF